The 13 T cell receptor beta chains in this list originate from one sample, sequenced in a study of identical twins (dated by TCRdb to about 2016). Library creation used 5' RACE. TCRdb records Illumina HiSeq 2000 as the sequencer. The public reads were reanalyzed by TCRdb: fastp trimming at Q25, MiXCR alignment, in-frame beta chains only. Duplicate CDR3 protein sequences are folded into a single record with the most common DNA and genes. Across this sample there are roughly 480,000 distinct CDR3 sequences, with 24% seen only once. About 3% of the sample is taken by the ten largest. These same data were also listed under a study on T cells expressing NK-cell markers.

The source material was CD4+ T cells sorted from blood. These receptors were taken from a woman under 30 in good health.

In this sample, this clonotype turned up a few times. The rearrangement uses TRBV20-1 and TRBJ2-1, with 14 bases that match TRBD2. Trimming took 5 bases from V and 6 from J; bases not matched to a gene: 9. CDR3 size: 16 residues. Germline assignment: CDR1 DFQATT and CDR2 SNEGSKA (reference sequence). CDR3 protein: CSAYTPGLAGVNEQFF. The CDR3 region has the DNA TGCAGTGCTTATACCCCGGGACTAGCGGGAGTCAATGAGCAGTTCTTC.

In this sample, this clonotype turned up a few times. The V and J genes are TRBV21-1 and TRBJ2-5; TRBD2, the table's D call, was not compared with the DNA. TRBV21-1 is deemed a pseudogene. The CDR3 is 15 residues long. CDR3 in amino acids: CASNKTGDSQETQYF. CDR3 nucleotides: TGTGCCAGCAACAAAACCGGGGACTCCCAAGAGACCCAGTACTTC.

The V gene is TRBV20-1, the J gene TRBJ2-6; 7 nucleotides align to TRBD2. Germline V gives CDR1 DFQATT, CDR2 SNEGSKA (reference sequence). This CDR3 has 15 amino acids. V lost 5 bases to trimming and J lost 0 bases; unmatched junction nucleotides: 4. The DNA for the CDR3 is TGCAGTGCTCTAGGGAGGGACTCTGGGGCCAACGTCCTGACTTTC. This codes for CSALGRDSGANVLTF.

The chain has TRBV10-3 and TRBJ2-7; D is undetermined. CDR1 ENHRY and CDR2 SYGVKD come from the germline V gene. The length of the CDR3 is 15 residues. V was trimmed by 1 base and J by 0 bases, leaving 10 bases between them. The CDR3 region has the DNA TGTGCCATCAGTGAGTTTGGTTACAGCTCCTACGAGCAGTACTTC. Translating gives CAISEFGYSSYEQYF.

CDR3 bases: TGTGCCAGCAGCTTAGACCGCGGGAGCGGCAGGGACTCCTACGAGCAGTACTTC. The encoded protein is CASSLDRGSGRDSYEQYF. The chain employs TRBV11-1 and TRBJ2-7; 7 nucleotides match TRBD2. V lost 1 base and J lost 0; bases outside the gene matches: 12. Germline V gene lookup returns CDR1 SGHAT and CDR2 FQDESV (reference sequence). CDR3 length: 18 amino acids.

J is TRBJ1-2 and V is TRBV7-2; D is perhaps TRBD1 (5 bases). The germline V gene has CDR1 SGHTA and CDR2 FQGNSA. V was clipped by 5 bases and J by 6 bases, with 13 bases between them. The CDR3 extends over 13 amino acids. The CDR3 DNA reads TGTGCCAGCAGCAGAGGGGCTAAAGATGGCTACACCTTC. It yields the protein CASSRGAKDGYTF.

This chain uses TRBV12-3 or TRBV12-4 with TRBJ2-7; tentatively, D is TRBD2 (5 bases). The V gene lost 7 bases and the J gene lost 0 bases, with 16 bases spanning the gap. The CDR3 has 15 amino acids. The CDR3 nucleotides are TGTGCCAGCAACCGAAACGGGGTAAGCTCCTACGAGCAGTACTTC. Amino acid sequence: CASNRNGVSSYEQYF.

This clonotype was seen a few times. The chain links TRBV3-1 to TRBJ1-2; D is ambiguous. The CDR3 loop spans 15 amino acids. The germline V gene has CDR1 LGHDT and CDR2 YNNKEL (reference sequence). The V end lost 1 base, the J end lost 4 bases, and 13 bases lay between the germline ends. The CDR3 region has the DNA TGTGCCAGCAGCCAAGTGGCGGTGGGAGGCTATGGCTACACCTTC. Its protein is CASSQVAVGGYGYTF.

Note on this clonotype: Being one base from a much bigger clone, this may be a read error. The chain couples TRBV5-1 to TRBJ2-2, with 8 positions matching TRBD1. The CDR3 loop spans 15 amino acids. CDR1 and CDR2 from the germline V gene are SGHRS and YFSETQ. The DNA for the CDR3 is TGCGCCAGCAGCTTGGGACAGGGGAACACCCGGGAGCTGTTTTTT. This encodes CASSLGQGNTRELFF.

This clonotype occurred a few times. The V and J genes are TRBV20-1 and TRBJ2-7; 7 positions match TRBD2. The V gene end was trimmed by 4 bases and the J gene end by 7 bases; junction bases not matched to a gene: 7. The CDR3 is 12 amino acids. From germline, CDR1 is DFQATT and CDR2 SNEGSKA (reference sequence). CDR3 residues: CSAKGGSDEQYF. CDR3 bases: TGCAGTGCTAAGGGCGGGAGTGATGAGCAGTACTTC.

This clonotype has just a few counts. The chain has TRBV5-5 and TRBJ2-4; no clear D gene. The V end lost 3 bases, the J end lost 8 bases, and 12 bases lay between the germline ends. The CDR3 has 13 amino acids. Germline V gives CDR1 SGHKS, CDR2 YYEKEE (reference sequence). CDR3: CASSWQNRDIQYF. DNA for the CDR3: TGTGCCAGCAGCTGGCAGAATAGGGACATTCAGTACTTC.

The V call is TRBV11-2, the J call TRBJ1-5, with TRBD1 identical over 8 bases. This CDR3 contains 14 residues. The germline gives CDR1 SGHAT, CDR2 FQNNGV. The V gene end was trimmed by 3 bases and the J gene end by 8 bases; junction bases not matched to a gene: 6. The CDR3 nucleotides are TGTGCCAGCAGCTTCCAGGGGGCGCGGGAGCCCCAGCATTTT. As protein: CASSFQGAREPQHF.

This clonotype was seen a handful of times. The rearrangement joins TRBV20-1 to TRBJ2-7; TRBD2 agrees at 11 bases. Germline loops: CDR1 DFQATT, CDR2 SNEGSKA (reference sequence). The V segment lost 3 bases and the J segment 0 bases; nucleotides outside the gene matches: 10. The CDR3 spans 17 residues. In DNA form, the CDR3 reads TGCAGTGCTAGTGGGGTGCTAGCGGGGGGTACCTCCTACGAGCAGTACTTC. It yields the protein CSASGVLAGGTSYEQYF.